This T cell receptor beta chain came from a study of T cells in Graves' hyperthyroidism and ophthalmopathy. Researchers took RNA transcripts and amplified the TCR beta CDR3 regions from them. TCR CDR3 underwent first-round RT-PCR with the HTBI primer set. TCRdb re-analysed the multiplex PCR reads in MiXCR, keeping a single row per CDR3 protein. The sample lists hundreds of thousands of distinct CDR3 sequences; about 45% were seen once. The CDR3 is 13 amino acids. The germline CDR1 and CDR2 sequences are SQVTM and ANQGSEA. The ends were cut back, 5 bases at V and 3 bases at J, with 11 bases in the middle.

The clonotype was recovered from a young woman with Graves' hyperthyroidism. Sample: peripheral blood or thyroid tissue (not recorded which). The genes are TRBV29-1 and TRBJ2-1; D possibly corresponds to TRBD2 (5 bases). Here the CDR3 DNA reads TGCAGCGTTTTCGACGGGATCTACAATGAGCAGTTCTTC. This translates into CSVFDGIYNEQFF.